The T cell receptor beta chain under discussion was sequenced for a study of blood T cell repertoires in COVID-19. About the research overall: The samples span acute and convalescent COVID-19 from the United States, Italy and Spain. The analysed material was cDNA or gDNA that came from T cells, B-cell-depleted T cells, or PBMCs.

The CDR3 extends over 14 amino acids. V gave up 5 bases and J gave up 15 bases; unmatched junction bases: 10. CDR1 and CDR2 (germline): MDHEN, SYDVKM. This clone has just one count. Per the study methods: The assay estimated nucleated cells by amplifying reference gene primers. Measured with immunoSEQ multiplex PCR; TCRdb has only the in-frame clones, and not every one. That table furnishes V, J and clone size, whereas the DNA furnished D and trimming. The sample lists some 130,000 clones, 80% to 85% seen once, with 8.4% in the top ten. Sequencing input: peripheral blood. The origin of this receptor is a woman in her sixties with active or convalescent COVID-19. The chain is built from TRBV28 and TRBJ2-1, with TRBD2 identical over 13 bases. The CDR3 DNA reads TGTGCCAGCAGTCTCGGACTAGCGGGAGAGGGCGGGTTCTTC. It translates to CASSLGLAGEGGFF.